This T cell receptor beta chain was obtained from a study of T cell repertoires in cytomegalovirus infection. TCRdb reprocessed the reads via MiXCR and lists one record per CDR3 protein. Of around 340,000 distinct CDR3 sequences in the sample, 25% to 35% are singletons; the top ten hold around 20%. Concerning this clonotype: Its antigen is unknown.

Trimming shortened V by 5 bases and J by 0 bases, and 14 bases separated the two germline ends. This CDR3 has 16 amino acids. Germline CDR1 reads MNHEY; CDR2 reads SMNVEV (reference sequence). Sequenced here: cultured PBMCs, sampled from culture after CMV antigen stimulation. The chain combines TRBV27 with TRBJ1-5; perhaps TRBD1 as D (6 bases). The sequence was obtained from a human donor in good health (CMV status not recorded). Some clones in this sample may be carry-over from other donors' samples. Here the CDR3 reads CASSQQGTYSNQPQHF. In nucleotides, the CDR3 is TGTGCCAGCAGTCAGCAGGGGACATATAGCAATCAGCCCCAGCATTTT.